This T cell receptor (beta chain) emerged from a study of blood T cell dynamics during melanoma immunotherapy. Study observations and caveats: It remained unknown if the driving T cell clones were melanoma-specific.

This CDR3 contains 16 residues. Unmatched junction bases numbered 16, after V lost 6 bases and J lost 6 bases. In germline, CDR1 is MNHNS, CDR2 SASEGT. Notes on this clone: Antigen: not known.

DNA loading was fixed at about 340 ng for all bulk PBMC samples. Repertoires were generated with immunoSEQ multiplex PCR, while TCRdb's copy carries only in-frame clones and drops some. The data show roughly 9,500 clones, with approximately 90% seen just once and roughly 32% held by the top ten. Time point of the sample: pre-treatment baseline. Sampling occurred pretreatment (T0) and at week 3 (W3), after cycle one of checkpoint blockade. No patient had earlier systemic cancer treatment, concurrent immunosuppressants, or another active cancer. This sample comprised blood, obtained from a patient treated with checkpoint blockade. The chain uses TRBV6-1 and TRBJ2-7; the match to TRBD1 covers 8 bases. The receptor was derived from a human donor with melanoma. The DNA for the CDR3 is TGTGCCAGCAGCGAAAGGGACCGGACAGGGTCGGCCGAGCAGTACTTC. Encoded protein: CASSERDRTGSAEQYF.